This T cell receptor (beta chain) emerged from a study of regulatory T cells in long-lasting Graves disease. Study-level background: Recently diagnosed Graves' patients had received antithyroid drugs for under 3 months. Broader study findings: Gene preferences differed: TRBV28, TRBJ1-2, TRBJ2-5 in persistent cases. Among persistent patients, a larger number of public clonotypes were shared (around 2,700) than among newly diagnosed patients (around 980).

Researchers made TCR beta libraries by using iRepertoire HTBI primers and running Arm-PCR on CDR3 regions. TCRdb re-called the multiplex PCR reads with MiXCR, one entry per CDR3 protein. The data contain around 400,000 distinct CDR3 sequences, 12% of them seen just once; the ten biggest clones take up under 20%. Time point in this sample: newly diagnosed GD, antithyroid drugs for less than 3 months. The TCR library was prepared using RNA isolated from PBMCs. About this clonotype itself: What it binds is unknown.

Germline V lookup: CDR1 DFQATT, CDR2 SNEGSKA (reference sequence). The V end was cut by 6 bases, the J end by 6 bases, with 12 bases between. This CDR3 has 11 residues. These data also formed part of another study, on T cells in Graves' hyperthyroidism and ophthalmopathy. From that report: Diagnosis rested on symptoms, serum thyroxine and TRAb, thyroid ultrasound, and orbital computed tomography.

The clonotype was recovered from a woman between 18 and 29 years old with Graves disease. This rearrangement joins TRBV20-1 to TRBJ2-7; no definite D call. The sequencing here drew on peripheral blood mononuclear cells (PBMCs), taken at new diagnosis, from a patient treated with antithyroid drugs. As DNA, the CDR3 is TGCAGTGCAATCCTAGGCTCCGAGCAGTACTTC. Encoded protein: CSAILGSEQYF.